The rows below give T cell receptor beta chains drawn from one sample of a study of cytomegalovirus exposure and HLA in healthy donors. TCRdb's table, derived via immunoSEQ multiplex PCR, lists solely in-frame clones and lacks some. The data contain approximately 100,000 clones, 75% of them seen just once; the ten biggest clones take up 4.8%. The sample comprised PBMCs. These receptors came from a woman between 18 and 29 years old in good health and CMV-seropositive. Both conserved end residues are trimmed from each CDR3.

j_gene | v_gene | CDR3aa
TRBJ2-1 | TRBV6-4 | ASSDRLAGDNEQF
TRBJ2-5 | TRBV6-1 | ASSLSRGAQETQY
TRBJ2-7 | TRBV20-1 | STQRFYEQY
TRBJ1-1 | TRBV19 | ASNQGAQNTEAF
TRBJ1-5 | TRBV28 | ASSIWQPGNQPQH
TRBJ1-1 | TRBV4-3 | ASSQGLLGLTEAF
TRBJ1-5 | TRBV6-5 | ASSGGYHQPQH
TRBJ2-1 | TRBV4-3 | ASSQDAGRGVDEQF
TRBJ1-5 | TRBV6-5 | ASRTGTGFNQPQH
TRBJ2-3 | TRBV28 | ASSTVDTDTQY
TRBJ2-7 | TRBV6-5 | ASRVGTSANEQY
TRBJ2-7 | TRBV28 | ASSSTLQGGEQY
TRBJ2-7 | TRBV27 | ASREGTGAYEQY
TRBJ2-7 | TRBV6-5 | ASSYGRQAHEQY
TRBJ1-1 | TRBV7-9 | ASSTDRGGEAF
TRBJ1-1 | TRBV30 | AWRRIEGNTEAF
TRBJ1-1 | TRBV18 | ASSGQGMNTEAF
TRBJ2-1 | TRBV6-4 | ASSGGTGGYNEQF
TRBJ1-2 | TRBV6-5 | ASSYSGQGSGYT
TRBJ2-5 | TRBV7-8 | ASSTRGSWETQY
TRBJ2-7 | TRBV4-3 | ASSQDLAGSLTNYEQY
TRBJ2-5 | TRBV20-1 | SAWRQETQY
TRBJ2-7 | TRBV18 | ASSPGTGSDEQY
TRBJ1-3 | TRBV10-3 | AIRAGSSGNTIY
TRBJ1-5 | TRBV19 | ASSTQTGQPQH
TRBJ2-7 | TRBV7-8 | ASSLGTVYEQY
TRBJ2-1 | TRBV30 | ARSSTSGRRYNEQF
TRBJ2-3 | TRBV21-1 | ASSTDDRGGGWGTDTQY
TRBJ1-5 | TRBV7-2 | ASSPGQFINQPQH
TRBJ2-1 | TRBV4-3 | ASSHTSGRDEQF
TRBJ2-7 | TRBV5-1 | ASSVGQAGGPYEQY
TRBJ2-2 | TRBV15 | ATSRVPGTINTGELF
TRBJ2-2 | TRBV4-3 | ASSQDVRDLGTGELF
TRBJ1-5 | TRBV19 | ASGQGQGNQPQH
TRBJ2-7 | TRBV18 | ASSPGQGSYEQY
TRBJ1-2 | TRBV7-2 | ASSLQGYYGYT
TRBJ2-1 | TRBV9 | ASSVGQIGNEQF
TRBJ2-1 | TRBV7-2 | ASSLLAGGISYNEQF
TRBJ2-5 | TRBV18 | ASSGTSGSGETQY
TRBJ2-1 | TRBV5-6 | ASSLSSGKMGEQF
TRBJ1-1 | TRBV6-1 | ASRTGVAEAF
TRBJ2-1 | TRBV11-2 | ASSLWREASNEQF
TRBJ1-2 | TRBV27 | ASSMTGINYGYT
TRBJ2-3 | TRBV5-6 | ASSLSGTDTQY
TRBJ2-1 | TRBV4-1 | ASSQRPGEQF
TRBJ1-2 | TRBV30 | AWISPIFNYGYT
TRBJ1-1 | TRBV4-3 | ASSLGWGGAAEAF
TRBJ2-7 | TRBV7-2 | ASSYYPNYEQY
TRBJ2-1 | TRBV7-2 | ASRPGGAYNEQF
TRBJ2-7 | TRBV6-6 | ASSHRDRGEQY